This record covers a single T cell receptor beta chain. The antigen remains unidentified. The sample belongs to a study of cytomegalovirus exposure and HLA in healthy donors. The wider study: The same platform was used for the roughly 130 validation repertoires and the approximately 700 first-cohort repertoires, a later analysis reported. Study findings and constraints: The authors enumerated 164 TCR beta chains as linked to cytomegalovirus. Reported results showed that the classifier diagnosed cytomegalovirus status with high specificity and sensitivity.

The CDR3 length is 19 residues. Trimming removed 4 bases at V and 6 bases at J, with 28 bases between. CDR1 PRHDT and CDR2 FYEKMQ come from the germline V gene (reference sequence). Generated by immunoSEQ multiplex PCR, the TCRdb table keeps only in-frame clones and is missing some. Of more than 150,000 clones listed, over 65% were seen once; the top ten hold over 5.5%. The gene calls are TRBV13 and TRBJ2-1; D may match TRBD1 or TRBD2 (9 bases each). The sequenced sample was PBMCs. The TCR comes from a man between 18 and 35 years old in good health and CMV-seropositive. CDR3 DNA sequence: TGTGCCAGCAGCTCGGGGACAGGGCGACTAGCGGAGGGCCCCAATGAGCAGTTCTTC. This codes for CASSSGTGRLAEGPNEQFF.